This T cell receptor (beta chain) is from a study of T-cell memory formation after mild COVID-19. Across the study: TCR clusters were mostly donor specific. Study observations and caveats: Second-wave clones reaching peak frequency on day 37 lacked confirmed SARS-CoV-2 specificity. CD4+ clones that contracted lay mainly in CM and EM; CD8+ ones lay in EMRA.

The CDR3 totals 13 residues. Germline assignment: CDR1 LGHNA and CDR2 YNFKEQ. V dropped 0 bases and J dropped 5 bases, with 5 bases sitting between them. TCRalpha and TCRbeta libraries used 5'RACE with constant-segment primers and UMIs. Using its own MiXCR run on the 5' RACE reads, TCRdb lists one record per CDR3 protein. The sample shows under 250,000 distinct CDR3 sequences, 27% of them seen only once. Details on this clonotype: The antigen is undetermined.

The receptor was derived from an adult woman who had mild COVID-19 (a few samples of this study predate the infection). Cell type and time point are not known. The sample comprised PBMCs or a T cell subset sorted from them (not recorded which). V is TRBV4-2 and J is TRBJ1-5; D is unresolved. This CDR3 is CASSQDRDQPQHF. The CDR3 DNA is TGTGCCAGCAGCCAAGATCGGGATCAGCCCCAGCATTTT.